A single sample is the source of the 19 T cell receptor beta chains below, sequenced in a study of T-cell memory formation after mild COVID-19. TCRdb re-called the 5' RACE reads through MiXCR, storing one row per CDR3 protein. The repertoire holds about 440,000 distinct CDR3 sequences, with over 15% as singletons. The source material was PBMCs or a T cell subset sorted from them (not recorded which). All receptors come from an adult woman who had mild COVID-19 (a few samples of this study predate the infection). Cell type and time point are not known.

V is TRBV7-9 and J is TRBJ1-5; 9 bases agree with TRBD1. There are 12 residues in the CDR3. V shed 8 bases, J shed 9 bases, and the junction held 5 bases outside the gene matches. Per the germline V gene, CDR1 is SEHNR and CDR2 is FQNEAQ (reference sequence). The CDR3 spells CASGTGKAPQHF. In nucleotides, the CDR3 is TGTGCCAGCGGGACAGGGAAGGCGCCCCAGCATTTT.

This clonotype has a handful of counts. V is TRBV7-3 and J is TRBJ2-2; no reliable D call. The V gene lost 5 bases and the J gene lost 3 bases, with 7 bases spanning the gap. Germline CDR1 reads SGHTA; CDR2 reads FQGTGA. CDR3 length: 13 amino acids. The CDR3 DNA is TGTGCCAGCAGCAACCTATACACCGGGGAGCTGTTTTTT. This translates into CASSNLYTGELFF.

The chain joins TRBV6-2 or TRBV6-3 to TRBJ1-5, with 8 bases matching TRBD1. Trimming removed 5 bases from V and 6 bases from J; junction bases left unmatched: 6. The CDR3 covers 14 residues. Germline assignment: CDR1 MNHEY and CDR2 SVGEGT. The CDR3 protein is CASSDGQGGQPQHF. In nucleotides, the CDR3 is TGTGCCAGCAGTGACGGACAGGGTGGTCAGCCCCAGCATTTT.

The rearrangement uses TRBV3-1 and TRBJ2-2; the D is unclear. Germline values: CDR1 LGHDT, CDR2 YNNKEL (reference sequence). The length of the CDR3 is 14 residues. Between the trimmed V and J ends, which lost 6 bases and 4 bases, there was a span of 12 bases. DNA for the CDR3: TGTGCCAGCAGTCCGACGGAGCTCACCGGGGAGCTGTTTTTT. The encoded protein is CASSPTELTGELFF.

The chain uses TRBV20-1 and TRBJ2-7, with 8 bases identical to TRBD2. Trimming cost V 2 bases and J 3 bases; bases outside gene matches: 12. The CDR3 is 16 amino acids. Germline V gene data show CDR1 as DFQATT and CDR2 as SNEGSKA (reference sequence). The CDR3 sequence is CSARKTETSDNYEQYF. CDR3 coding DNA: TGCAGTGCTAGAAAAACTGAGACTAGCGACAACTACGAGCAGTACTTC.

This clonotype showed up just a few times. The V and J genes are TRBV27 and TRBJ2-7; no reliable D call. This CDR3 has 15 residues. Trimming stripped 2 bases from V and 2 bases from J, with 13 bases between. Germline V lookup: CDR1 MNHEY, CDR2 SMNVEV (reference sequence). The CDR3 region is CASSLIRVLAYEQYF. The CDR3 nucleotides are TGTGCCAGCAGTTTAATCCGAGTCTTAGCCTACGAGCAGTACTTC.

This clonotype was observed many times. The chain joins TRBV7-3 to TRBJ2-7; 12 bases are shared with TRBD1. The CDR3 consists of 14 residues. CDR1 and CDR2 (germline): SGHTA, FQGTGA. V shed 6 bases and J 6 bases; nucleotides not matched to a gene: 6. In DNA, the CDR3 is TGTGCCAGCAGTCCGGGACAGGGGGCCGTCGAGCAGTACTTC. Translation gives CASSPGQGAVEQYF.

This clonotype was found a few times. The V call is TRBV15, the J call TRBJ2-5, with 8 bases that match TRBD1. With 1 base clipped from V and 5 bases from J, the junction kept 6 bases outside the gene matches. Germline V CDR1 and CDR2: LNHNV, YYDKDF (reference sequence). This CDR3 is built from 15 residues. The CDR3, as DNA: TGTGCCACCAGCAGAGGCGACAGGGGACAGGAGACCCAGTACTTC. Residues: CATSRGDRGQETQYF.

This clonotype has just a few counts. The chain joins TRBV5-5 to TRBJ2-3; 12 bases agree with TRBD2. The germline V gene encodes CDR1 SGHKS and CDR2 YYEKEE (reference sequence). The CDR3 totals 16 residues. Trimming took 4 bases from V and 2 from J; bases not matched to a gene: 5. The DNA of the CDR3 is TGTGCCAGCAGCCCGCTAGCGGGGGGGGTCACAGATACGCAGTATTTT. Its protein product is CASSPLAGGVTDTQYF.

This clonotype has a handful of counts. The chain uses TRBV3-1 and TRBJ1-1, with D perhaps TRBD1 (5 bases). Germline CDR1 reads LGHDT; CDR2 reads YNNKEL (reference sequence). V gave up 7 bases and J gave up 1 base, with 16 bases separating them. This CDR3 is 15 amino acids long. The CDR3 DNA follows: TGTGCCAGCACCGCAGCTCGGGGCACGAACACTGAAGCTTTCTTT. Translating gives CASTAARGTNTEAFF.

This clonotype was observed a handful of times. This sequence joins TRBV4-1 and TRBJ2-3, with D maybe TRBD1 (5 bases). In germline, CDR1 is MGHRA, CDR2 YSYEKL. The germline V and J ends were trimmed by 2 bases and 0 bases, with 9 bases remaining between them. This CDR3 has 15 residues. The CDR3, as DNA: TGCGCCAGCAGCCAAAGGGGATTTAGCACAGATACGCAGTATTTT. This codes for CASSQRGFSTDTQYF.

This clonotype was observed a handful of times. The rearrangement links TRBV7-2 to TRBJ2-5; D is tentatively TRBD1 or TRBD2 (5 bases each). V lost 5 bases to trimming and J lost 4 bases, with 14 bases between them. Germline V gene data show CDR1 as SGHTA and CDR2 as FQGNSA. The CDR3 extends over 14 amino acids. The CDR3 DNA is TGTGCCAGCAGCCCAGGGACCCTGGGAGAGACCCAGTACTTC. Translating it yields CASSPGTLGETQYF.

Written as DNA, the CDR3 is TGTGCCAGCAGTTACATGCAGGGGGTGAATTCACCCCTCCACTTT. Residues: CASSYMQGVNSPLHF. The chain combines TRBV6-5 with TRBJ1-6; 7 nucleotides line up with TRBD1. Germline values: CDR1 MNHEY, CDR2 SVGAGI. J lost 7 bases, V lost 2 bases, and 5 bases had no gene match. The CDR3 is made up of 15 amino acids.

This clonotype was seen a handful of times. This chain uses TRBV7-2 with TRBJ1-1; 8 positions agree with TRBD1. Trimming cost V 5 bases and J 4 bases; bases outside gene matches: 6. The CDR3 contains 14 residues. Germline CDR1 SGHTA, CDR2 FQGNSA. CDR3 protein: CASSTDRGVTEAFF. The CDR3 DNA sequence: TGTGCCAGCAGCACCGACAGGGGCGTCACTGAAGCTTTCTTT.

This rearrangement joins TRBV30 to TRBJ2-3; D call uncertain. The germline CDR1 and CDR2 sequences are GTSNPN and SVGIG (reference sequence). Trimming stripped 0 bases from V and 2 bases from J, with 6 bases between. CDR3 length equals 13 residues. This CDR3 reads CAWSVRNTDTQYF. The CDR3 DNA reads TGTGCCTGGAGTGTACGAAACACAGATACGCAGTATTTT.

This clonotype was observed a few times. The chain is built from TRBV20-1 and TRBJ2-1; 7 bases match TRBD2. Trimming cost V 3 bases and J 9 bases; bases outside gene matches: 8. Per the germline V gene, CDR1 is DFQATT and CDR2 is SNEGSKA (reference sequence). The CDR3 spans 13 residues. CDR3 DNA sequence: TGCAGTGCTAGTGGGGGGGGTTTAGGTGAGCAGTTCTTC. This encodes CSASGGGLGEQFF.

The V gene is TRBV5-1, the J gene TRBJ2-7, with D tentatively TRBD2 (5 bases). V was shortened by 0 bases and J by 7 bases, with 14 bases between the two germline ends. This CDR3 has 14 amino acids. Germline V gives CDR1 SGHRS, CDR2 YFSETQ. The CDR3 here is CASSLAMGSEEQYF. The CDR3 DNA reads as TGCGCCAGCAGCTTGGCCATGGGTAGCGAGGAGCAGTACTTC.

The chain links TRBV6-1 to TRBJ1-5; D possibly corresponds to TRBD1 (6 bases). In germline, CDR1 is MNHNS, CDR2 SASEGT. Between the trimmed V and J ends, which lost 3 bases and 10 bases, there was a span of 22 bases. This CDR3 has 16 amino acids. The CDR3 is CASSEDIGTKIKPQHF. The CDR3 DNA sequence: TGTGCCAGCAGTGAGGATATCGGGACAAAAATCAAACCCCAGCATTTT.

The chain is built from TRBV7-9 and TRBJ2-1; 7 nucleotides match TRBD2. From germline, CDR1 is SEHNR and CDR2 FQNEAQ (reference sequence). The CDR3 extends over 17 amino acids. V was clipped by 1 base and J by 0 bases; unmatched bases: 6. The CDR3 sequence: CASSLGSAGVSYNEQFF. The CDR3 coding sequence is TGTGCCAGCAGCTTAGGGTCTGCGGGGGTCTCCTACAATGAGCAGTTCTTC.